This paragraph reports one T cell receptor beta chain. Its antigen remains unidentified. The sample belongs to a study of shared clonotypes between healthy human individuals. Overall study context: Donors had three CD4 naive, three CD4 memory, two CD8 naive and one CD8 memory plate apiece.

V lost 1 base, J lost 7 bases, and 16 bases lay in between. The germline V gene has CDR1 SGHVS and CDR2 FQNEAQ. CDR3 length: 16 residues. Naive CD8 cells were CD45RO-negative, positively selected for CCR7, excluding terminally differentiated effector memory CD45RA+ cells. Study-wide results and limits: Lower generation probabilities were found for non-shared clonotypes than for those shared by all four donors. It was the few donors that limited the genetic and exposure-history diversity represented. Sequencing of the sorted subsets was shown by rarefaction to be incomplete despite large depth.

The repertoire was sequenced with immunoSEQ multiplex PCR; TCRdb's copy has only in-frame clones and lacks some. The sample gives about 2.1 million clones, approximately 94% of which show up once; roughly 1.8% is in the top ten. This TCR was recovered from a man between 18 and 35 years old in good health. Some clones in this sample may be carry-over from other donors' samples. The V gene is TRBV7-8, the J gene TRBJ2-2; D remains unclear. Material: naive CD8+ T cells from PBMCs. The CDR3 spells CASSLEASVWGGELFF. The CDR3 bases are TGTGCCAGCAGCTTAGAAGCTTCCGTCTGGGGCGGGGAGCTGTTTTTT.